Presented here are 21 T cell receptor beta chains from one specimen sequenced in a study of T-cell memory formation after mild COVID-19. TCRdb recomputed calls from the 5' RACE reads with MiXCR, one row per CDR3 protein. The table includes 250,000 to 350,000 distinct CDR3 sequences, about 15% detected once. What was sequenced was PBMCs or a T cell subset sorted from them (not recorded which). The receptor source for this set is a man between 18 and 29 years old who had mild COVID-19 (a few samples of this study predate the infection). Cell type and time point are not known.

This chain joins TRBV7-9 and TRBJ2-3; 7 nucleotides agree with TRBD1. The CDR3 runs 15 residues. Germline V gives CDR1 SEHNR, CDR2 FQNEAQ (reference sequence). The V gene end was trimmed by 4 bases and the J gene end by 5 bases; junction bases not matched to a gene: 9. The CDR3 is CASSSSTGQGDTQYF. CDR3 nucleotide sequence: TGTGCCAGCAGCTCCTCGACAGGGCAAGGAGATACGCAGTATTTT.

This chain joins TRBV6-6 and TRBJ2-1; tentative D call: TRBD2 (5 bases). The germline V gene encodes CDR1 MNHNY and CDR2 SVGAGI (reference sequence). Trimming removed 2 bases from V and 9 bases from J, with 8 bases in between. The CDR3 loop spans 12 amino acids. The CDR3 reads CASSYERREQFF. DNA for the CDR3: TGTGCCAGCAGTTACGAGCGGCGTGAGCAGTTCTTC.

This clonotype was recorded a few times. This chain connects TRBV6-5 to TRBJ1-1; a possible D gene is TRBD1 (5 bases). Trimming took off 5 bases at V and 6 bases at J, with 13 bases between the two ends. This CDR3 region has 13 residues. Germline CDR1 is MNHEY and CDR2 is SVGAGI. The CDR3 DNA reads TGTGCCAGCAGTCCCCCCGGAGGGGCTGAAGCTTTCTTT. Amino acids: CASSPPGGAEAFF.

The chain combines TRBV27 with TRBJ2-3; D is possibly TRBD1 (6 bases). Per germline, CDR1 MNHEY and CDR2 SMNVEV (reference sequence). The CDR3 covers 15 residues. V lost 3 bases and J 2 bases, leaving 12 bases between the germline ends. This chain's CDR3 is CASSFPGHITDTQYF. The CDR3 DNA is TGTGCCAGCAGTTTTCCGGGACATATCACAGATACGCAGTATTTT.

The table lists this clonotype with a few counts. The genes are TRBV5-6 and TRBJ2-7; D is tentatively TRBD1 or TRBD2 (5 bases each). The germline V and J ends were trimmed by 0 bases and 2 bases, with 12 bases remaining between them. The CDR3 spans 15 residues. The germline gives CDR1 SGHDT, CDR2 YYEEEE. For the CDR3, the DNA is TGTGCCAGCAGCTTGGGAATCCGGGGCGCCTACGAGCAGTACTTC. Its translation: CASSLGIRGAYEQYF.

This clonotype was found many times. This chain joins TRBV20-1 and TRBJ1-5; D possibly corresponds to TRBD1 (6 bases). The CDR3 contains 13 residues. In germline, CDR1 is DFQATT, CDR2 SNEGSKA (reference sequence). Between the trimmed V and J ends, which lost 6 bases and 7 bases, there was a span of 16 bases. In DNA, the CDR3 is TGCAGTGCCAATACAGGGAGTGGGCAGCCCCAGCATTTT. This translates into CSANTGSGQPQHF.

V usage is TRBV18 and J usage is TRBJ2-7; 8 positions match TRBD2. J was trimmed by 6 bases and V by 2 bases; bases with no gene match: 6. Germline CDR1 reads KGHSH; CDR2 reads LQKENI. The CDR3 spans 14 residues. This CDR3 reads CASSPAGTSSEQYF. The CDR3 bases are TGTGCCAGCTCACCAGCCGGGACTAGTTCCGAGCAGTACTTC.

The rearrangement uses TRBV7-2 and TRBJ2-7; D possibly matches TRBD1 or TRBD2 (6 bases each). Looked up from germline, CDR1 is SGHTA and CDR2 is FQGNSA. The CDR3 length is 14 residues. V was shortened by 3 bases and J by 3 bases, with 12 bases between the two germline ends. The CDR3 region is CASSFGGGGYEQYV. CDR3 DNA: TGTGCCAGCAGCTTTGGTGGAGGGGGCTACGAGCAGTACGTC.

This clonotype was counted ten times or more. The CDR3 DNA follows: TGTGCCAGCAGAGGCGGGGGAAGCACAGATACGCAGTATTTT. Its protein is CASRGGGSTDTQYF. The chain couples TRBV7-2 to TRBJ2-3, with 7 nucleotides matching TRBD2. J lost 0 bases, V lost 6 bases, and 3 bases had no gene match. The germline gives CDR1 SGHTA, CDR2 FQGNSA. The CDR3 is 14 amino acids.

The CDR3 sequence: CASSFRLRPQHF. The DNA of the CDR3 is TGTGCCAGCAGTTTCAGGTTGCGGCCCCAGCATTTT. The chain couples TRBV28 to TRBJ1-5; D not resolved. V lost 3 bases and J 9 bases, leaving 9 bases between the germline ends. The CDR3 runs 12 residues. The germline V gene encodes CDR1 MDHEN and CDR2 SYDVKM.

The chain has TRBV7-2 and TRBJ2-3, with D tentatively TRBD2 (6 bases). Germline loops: CDR1 SGHTA, CDR2 FQGNSA. This CDR3 is 16 amino acids long. Between the trimmed V and J ends, which lost 4 bases and 1 base, there was a span of 15 bases. CDR3: CASSSRLGGGTDTQYF. CDR3 bases: TGTGCCAGCAGCTCAAGGCTCGGGGGTGGCACAGATACGCAGTATTTT. Together with reference TRBV7-2 and TRBJ2-3, the CDR3 gives the full variable domain: GAGVSQSPSNKVTEKGKDVELRCDPISGHTALYWYRQSLGQGLEFLIYFQGNSAPDKSGLPSDRFSAERTGGSVSTLTIQRTQQEDSAVYLCASSSRLGGGTDTQYFGPGTRLTVL.

This clonotype occurred a few times. The chain is built from TRBV18 and TRBJ2-1; TRBD2 might be the D (6 bases). Germline V gives CDR1 KGHSH, CDR2 LQKENI. Trimming removed 3 bases from V and 13 bases from J, with 13 bases in between. The CDR3 is 12 residues long. The DNA for the CDR3 is TGTGCCAGCTCACCGAACTTGGGGGGTCAGTTCTTC. It yields the protein CASSPNLGGQFF.

The chain has TRBV6-2 or TRBV6-3 and TRBJ2-2; D uncertain. The CDR3 runs 13 residues. Germline V CDR1 and CDR2: MNHEY, SVGEGT. Deletions cut 0 bases from V and 5 bases from J, with 4 bases between. CDR3 sequence (DNA): TGTGCCAGCAGTTACTCGAGGACCGGGGAGCTGTTTTTT. Translation: CASSYSRTGELFF.

This clonotype was counted ten times or more. V is TRBV29-1 and J is TRBJ1-2; D is unclear. V lost 6 bases and J 6 bases, leaving 8 bases between the germline ends. Germline V gene data show CDR1 as SQVTM and CDR2 as ANQGSEA. This CDR3 region has 10 residues. The CDR3 DNA reads as TGCAGCGTCGACCGGCATGGCTACACCTTC. Its translation is CSVDRHGYTF. Filled out from reference TRBV29-1 and TRBJ1-2, the complete variable domain reads SAVISQKPSRDICQRGTSLTIQCQVDSQVTMMFWYRQQPGQSLTLIATANQGSEATYESGFVIDKFPISRPNLTFSTLTVSNMSPEDSSIYLCSVDRHGYTFGSGTRLTVV.

This clonotype counts as medium-sized. The V gene is TRBV5-1, the J gene TRBJ2-3; TRBD1 matches at 9 bases. The V gene's germline CDR1 is SGHRS and CDR2 YFSETQ. V lost 1 base to trimming and J lost 3 bases; unmatched junction nucleotides: 3. The CDR3 is made up of 15 amino acids. The CDR3 loop is CASSLMDRGTDTQYF. CDR3 nucleotides: TGCGCCAGCAGCTTGATGGACAGGGGAACAGATACGCAGTATTTT.

This clonotype was found a few times. The genes are TRBV28 and TRBJ2-7; D gene unclear. This CDR3 comprises 13 residues. The germline V gene encodes CDR1 MDHEN and CDR2 SYDVKM. V was trimmed by 6 bases and J by 2 bases, leaving 11 bases between them. DNA for the CDR3: TGTGCCAGCAGCCCCATGGTAACCTACGAGCAGTACTTC. Translated, it gives CASSPMVTYEQYF.

This clonotype was counted a few times. V and J are TRBV18 and TRBJ2-7; a weak D match, TRBD1 (7 bases). V lost 5 bases to trimming and J lost 0 bases, with 17 bases between them. Germline CDR1 is KGHSH and CDR2 is LQKENI. This CDR3 region has 16 residues. This chain's CDR3 is CASSSGGLASSYEQYV. In DNA form, the CDR3 reads TGTGCCAGCTCATCAGGGGGGTTGGCTAGCTCCTACGAGCAGTACGTC.

This clonotype was seen only a few times. This chain connects TRBV7-2 to TRBJ1-1; 7 bases match TRBD1. V shed 5 bases, J shed 10 bases, and the junction held 7 bases outside the gene matches. CDR1 and CDR2 (germline): SGHTA, FQGNSA. The CDR3 runs to 12 residues. The CDR3 coding sequence is TGTGCCAGCAGCCCGCGACAGGGAAGAGCTTTCTTT. Translated: CASSPRQGRAFF.

This sequence joins TRBV6-1 and TRBJ2-7; TRBD1 is a possible D gene (7 bases). This CDR3 is built from 12 residues. The V gene's germline CDR1 is MNHNS and CDR2 SASEGT. Deletions cut 6 bases from V and 4 bases from J, with 10 bases between. The CDR3 coding sequence is TGTGCCAGCAGCGCGGGACAGTACGAGCAGTACTTC. Protein sequence: CASSAGQYEQYF.

This clonotype showed up just a few times. The chain employs TRBV7-9 and TRBJ1-1, with D maybe TRBD1 (5 bases). V was shortened by 3 bases and J by 11 bases, with 10 bases between the two germline ends. The CDR3 sequence is 11 residues long. Looked up from germline, CDR1 is SEHNR and CDR2 is FQNEAQ (reference sequence). The CDR3 reads CASSLEGSAFF. Here the CDR3 DNA reads TGTGCCAGCAGCTTGGAGGGGTCGGCTTTCTTT.

This clonotype came up a few times. The rearrangement uses TRBV12-3 or TRBV12-4 and TRBJ2-7; D is perhaps TRBD1 (5 bases). The germline V and J ends were trimmed by 0 bases and 2 bases, with 11 bases remaining between them. The CDR3 covers 15 residues. The CDR3 DNA reads as TGTGCCAGCAGTTTAGCAGGGGCAAGAACCTACGAGCAGTACTTC. It is translated as CASSLAGARTYEQYF.